These T cell receptor beta chains were read from a single sample in a study of blood T cell repertoires in COVID-19. TCRdb's table, derived via immunoSEQ multiplex PCR, lists solely in-frame clones and lacks some. The table has about 140,000 clones, just under 85% seen once; the top ten hold 3% to 3.5%. The specimen was PBMCs or T cells enriched from blood (not recorded which). These receptor sequences come from a woman aged 50 to 65 with acute COVID-19. The CDR3 runs from the conserved cysteine through the conserved F or W. The D gene is left open where the match is weak. Only some rows state a clone size, as once, few, many or a class for expanded clones.

d_gene | j_gene | v_gene | abundance | CDR3nt | CDR3aa
- | TRBJ1-1 | TRBV7-9 | - | TGTGCCAGCAGCTTAGCAGCAGGGCTGAACACTGAAGCTTTCTTT | CASSLAAGLNTEAFF
TRBD1 | TRBJ2-5 | TRBV13 | once | TGTGCCAGCAGCTTGAGGACAGGGGAAGAGACCCAGTACTTC | CASSLRTGEETQYF
TRBD2 | TRBJ2-5 | TRBV5-1 | - | TGCGCCAGCAGCTTGGGGACTAGCAGCTTGGAGACCCAGTACTTC | CASSLGTSSLETQYF
TRBD2 | TRBJ2-1 | TRBV14 | - | TGTGCCAGCAGCCAGTACGGGAGGAGCTCCTACAATGAGCAGTTCTTC | CASSQYGRSSYNEQFF
TRBD1 | TRBJ1-1 | TRBV4-1 | - | TGCGCCAGCAGCCAACCGACGACAGGGGGATGGTACACTGAAGCTTTCTTT | CASSQPTTGGWYTEAFF
- | TRBJ2-1 | TRBV21-1 | - | TGTGCCAGCAGCAAACCCCTGGACAGGTTCACATTCAATGAGCAGTTCTTC | CASSKPLDRFTFNEQFF
- | TRBJ2-1 | TRBV11-3 | - | TGTGCCAGCAGCTCCTTATTGACGGGGTCCTACAATGAGCAGTTCTTC | CASSSLLTGSYNEQFF
- | TRBJ1-1 | TRBV19 | - | TGTGCCAGTAGCAGGGGAACTATGAACACTGAAGCTTTCTTT | CASSRGTMNTEAFF
- | TRBJ2-1 | TRBV7-9 | - | TGTGCCAGCAGCTTGGACACGTACAATGAGCAGTTCTTC | CASSLDTYNEQFF
- | TRBJ2-5 | TRBV12-3/TRBV12-4 | - | TGTGCCAGCAGTTTTGGGCAGTATGAGACCCAGTACTTC | CASSFGQYETQYF
- | TRBJ2-6 | TRBV3-1/TRBV3-2 | - | TGTGCCAGCAGCCAAGTAGGGGGGGGCAACGTCCTGACTTTC | CASSQVGGGNVLTF
- | TRBJ1-3 | TRBV28 | - | TGTGCCAGCAGTCCGAGGTGGTCGATCATTAACTCTGGAAACACCATATATTTT | CASSPRWSIINSGNTIYF
TRBD1 | TRBJ1-4 | TRBV30 | - | TGTGCCTGGAGGACAGGGGGTACTAATGAAAAACTGTTTTTT | CAWRTGGTNEKLFF
TRBD1 | TRBJ1-2 | TRBV28 | - | TGTGCCACCGCCGCAGGGGGCTATGGCTACACCTTC | CATAAGGYGYTF
TRBD1 | TRBJ2-7 | TRBV5-1 | - | TGCGCCAGCAGCCCCACCCCGGGACAGGGGGCAAACGAGCAGTACTTC | CASSPTPGQGANEQYF
TRBD2 | TRBJ2-3 | TRBV5-4 | - | TGTGCCAGCACCCTGGGGACTAGCGCTTTCACAGATACGCAGTATTTT | CASTLGTSAFTDTQYF
- | TRBJ2-1 | TRBV7-9 | - | TGTGCCAGCAGCCCAGGACAGAGACTTTACAATGAGCAGTTCTTC | CASSPGQRLYNEQFF
- | TRBJ2-5 | TRBV6-5 | - | TGTGCCAGCATTTACCTTGGGGGGGAGACCCAGTACTTC | CASIYLGGETQYF
- | TRBJ1-6 | TRBV5-5 | - | TGTGCCAGCAGCGACAGGTTGAGCTCCTATAATTCACCCCTCCACTTT | CASSDRLSSYNSPLHF
- | TRBJ1-6 | TRBV7-2 | - | TGTGCCAGCAGCTTATCCCGGGGTTCACCCCTCCACTTT | CASSLSRGSPLHF
TRBD1 | TRBJ1-6 | TRBV3-1/TRBV3-2 | - | TGTGCCAGCAGCCCACGGACAGGGGGCGATTCACCCCTCCACTTT | CASSPRTGGDSPLHF
- | TRBJ1-1 | TRBV6-5 | - | TGTGCCAGCAGTTACTCGCCAGGGGAAACTGAAGCTTTCTTT | CASSYSPGETEAFF
- | TRBJ2-3 | TRBV3-1/TRBV3-2 | many | TGTGCCAGCAGCCAATCCAGCCGGAGCTTCGCCGATACGCAGTATTTT | CASSQSSRSFADTQYF
- | TRBJ2-2 | TRBV5-5 | few | TGTGCCAGCAGCTTGAACCGAGACACCGGGGAGCTGTTTTTT | CASSLNRDTGELFF
- | TRBJ2-6 | TRBV19 | - | TGTGCCAGTAGTATAATCGGGGGGGAGGGGGCTTTTGGGGCCAACGTCCTGACTTTC | CASSIIGGEGAFGANVLTF
TRBD1 | TRBJ1-2 | TRBV28 | - | TGTGCCAGCAGACCCGGGACAGTCTATGGCTACACCTTC | CASRPGTVYGYTF
TRBD1 | TRBJ1-2 | TRBV6-2/TRBV6-3 | - | TGTGCCAGCAGTAAGACAGGGGCCAACTATGGCTACACCTTC | CASSKTGANYGYTF
- | TRBJ1-4 | TRBV5-1 | - | TGCGCCAGCAGCCAAATGGGGGAGGGCCGAGAGCTGTTTTTT | CASSQMGEGRELFF
- | TRBJ2-1 | TRBV5-1 | - | TGCGCCAGCAGCTTGGGGATCGGACACTTCCTCTACAATGAGCAGTTCTTC | CASSLGIGHFLYNEQFF
TRBD1 | TRBJ2-2 | TRBV27 | - | TGTGCCAGCAGTTTTTACAGGGGGCATACCGGGGAGCTGTTTTTT | CASSFYRGHTGELFF
TRBD2 | TRBJ2-3 | TRBV7-3 | - | TGTGCCAGCAGCGCGACTAGCGGGACCTCAGATACGCAGTATTTT | CASSATSGTSDTQYF
- | TRBJ1-2 | TRBV7-3 | - | TGTGCCAGCAGCCTCCCCGGCTATGGCTACACCTTC | CASSLPGYGYTF
- | TRBJ2-1 | TRBV2 | - | TGTGCCAGGGTGGCCCTCGCCTCCTACAATGAGCAGTTCTTC | CARVALASYNEQFF
- | TRBJ2-3 | TRBV12-3/TRBV12-4 | - | TGTGCCAGCAGTTTTAGCGCAGATACGCAGTATTTT | CASSFSADTQYF
TRBD2 | TRBJ2-2 | TRBV2 | - | TGTGCCGCCAAGCGGGAGTACACCGGGGAGCTGTTTTTT | CAAKREYTGELFF
- | TRBJ2-3 | TRBV5-1 | - | TGCGCCAGCAGCTCCTTGCGGGGCCCCACAGATACGCAGTATTTT | CASSSLRGPTDTQYF
- | TRBJ1-2 | TRBV20-1 | - | TGCAGTGCTAACGGAGGCGGCTACACCTTC | CSANGGGYTF
- | TRBJ1-3 | TRBV7-9 | - | TGTGCCAGCAGCTTAGAGGGGTACGGCCCCTCTGGAAACACCATATATTTT | CASSLEGYGPSGNTIYF
TRBD1 | TRBJ2-7 | TRBV27 | - | TGTGCCAGCAGTTACGGACAGGGGGCGATGTACGAGCAGTACTTC | CASSYGQGAMYEQYF
- | TRBJ1-1 | TRBV5-5 | - | TGTGCCAGCAGCTTGGTACCTCGGGAAGCTTTCTTT | CASSLVPREAFF